This T cell receptor (beta chain) comes out of a study of blood T cell repertoires in COVID-19. TCRdb's table, derived via immunoSEQ multiplex PCR, lists solely in-frame clones and lacks some. This sample yields some 80,000 clones, of which 82% are seen a single time; about 35% belongs to the top ten. CDR3 size: 12 residues. V lost 0 bases, J lost 7 bases, and 6 bases lay in between. CDR1 SGHAT and CDR2 FQNNGV come from the germline V gene. The sequenced sample was peripheral blood. The chain uses TRBV11-2 and TRBJ1-2; D is perhaps TRBD1 (5 bases). The receptor comes from a woman in her 70s with acute or convalescent COVID-19. The CDR3 spells CASSLDRVGYTF. DNA for the CDR3: TGTGCCAGCAGCTTAGACAGGGTTGGCTACACCTTC. Full variable domain (missing parts from reference TRBV11-2 and TRBJ1-2): EAGVAQSPRYKIIEKRQSVAFWCNPISGHATLYWYQQILGQGPKLLIQFQNNGVVDDSQLPKDRFSAERLKGVDSTLKIQPAKLEDSAVYLCASSLDRVGYTFGSGTRLTVV.